One sample yielded the 16 T cell receptor beta chains listed below, sequenced in a study of T-cell memory formation after mild COVID-19. TCRdb reprocessed the 5' RACE reads via MiXCR and lists one record per CDR3 protein. The data show about 390,000 distinct CDR3 sequences, with under 25% seen just once and around 13% held by the top ten. Sequencing used PBMCs or a T cell subset sorted from them (not recorded which). The receptors come from an adult woman who had mild COVID-19 (a few samples of this study predate the infection). Cell type and time point are not known.

The chain employs TRBV11-3 and TRBJ2-5, with 8 bases identical to TRBD1. The CDR3 is 15 residues long. After removal of 4 bases from V and 3 bases from J, the junction contained 7 bases not matched to a gene. Germline V lookup: CDR1 SGHNT, CDR2 YENEEA. The CDR3 sequence is CASSSHTTGEETQYF. CDR3 DNA: TGTGCCAGCAGCTCCCACACGACAGGGGAAGAGACCCAGTACTTC. The full variable domain, its missing parts supplied by reference TRBV11-3 and TRBJ2-5, is EAGVVQSPRYKIIEKKQPVAFWCNPISGHNTLYWYLQNLGQGPELLIRYENEEAVDDSQLPKDRFSAERLKGVDSTLKIQPAELGDSAVYLCASSSHTTGEETQYFGPGTRLLVL.

This clonotype was detected a few times. This chain links TRBV7-8 with TRBJ2-3; a possible D gene is TRBD2 (6 bases). CDR3 length: 16 residues. The V gene lost 5 bases and the J gene lost 1 base, with 16 bases spanning the gap. Germline CDR1 SGHVS, CDR2 FQNEAQ. In DNA, the CDR3 is TGTGCCAGCAGCGCACTCGCGGCTAGCGGCACAGATACGCAGTATTTT. Protein product: CASSALAASGTDTQYF.

This clonotype was seen a handful of times. The chain is built from TRBV7-9 and TRBJ1-5; TRBD1 is a possible D gene (5 bases). There are 16 residues in the CDR3. The V end was cut by 4 bases, the J end by 7 bases, with 20 bases between. CDR1 and CDR2 from the germline V gene are SEHNR and FQNEAQ (reference sequence). In DNA form, the CDR3 reads TGTGCCAGCAGCTCAGAGGGAGCGGGGGGGGGACAGCCCCAGCATTTT. It yields the protein CASSSEGAGGGQPQHF. The whole variable domain, remainder taken from reference TRBV7-9 and TRBJ1-5, is DTGVSQNPRHKITKRGQNVTFRCDPISEHNRLYWYRQTLGQGPEFLTYFQNEAQLEKSRLLSDRFSAERPKGSFSTLEIQRTEQGDSAMYLCASSSEGAGGGQPQHFGDGTRLSIL.

The V call is TRBV7-9, the J call TRBJ1-2, with D possibly being TRBD1 (5 bases). Germline V gene data show CDR1 as SEHNR and CDR2 as FQNEAQ (reference sequence). V lost 3 bases, J lost 6 bases, and 8 bases lay in between. This CDR3 region has 12 residues. The CDR3 DNA sequence: TGTGCCAGCAGCTTGCAGGGCAATGGCTACACCTTC. This sequence encodes CASSLQGNGYTF.

This clonotype was recorded a few times. The V gene is TRBV18, the J gene TRBJ2-2; 7 nucleotides match TRBD2. Germline assignment: CDR1 KGHSH and CDR2 LQKENI. This CDR3 region has 15 residues. Trimming took 7 bases from V and 0 from J; bases not matched to a gene: 5. The CDR3 bases are TGTGCCAGCTGCCAGCGGGGAGCGAACACCGGGGAGCTGTTTTTT. Translation: CASCQRGANTGELFF.

The chain is built from TRBV24-1 and TRBJ2-1, with TRBD2 identical over 8 bases. The CDR3 spans 14 residues. Germline CDR1 KGHDR, CDR2 SFDVKD. Germline trimming cut 4 bases from V and 6 bases from J; bases unmatched to any gene: 4. CDR3 in DNA: TGTGCCACCAGTGAGTTAGCGGGAAGCAATGAGCAGTTCTTC. Translating gives CATSELAGSNEQFF.

The V call is TRBV29-1, the J call TRBJ2-1; 9 bases agree with TRBD1. Germline V lookup: CDR1 SQVTM, CDR2 ANQGSEA. The length of the CDR3 is 15 residues. Trimming cost V 6 bases and J 1 base; bases outside gene matches: 7. Here the CDR3 reads CSVWDRESSYNEQFF. In nucleotides, the CDR3 is TGCAGCGTGTGGGACAGGGAGTCATCCTACAATGAGCAGTTCTTC.

This clonotype was found once. The chain recombines TRBV7-9 with TRBJ1-2; perhaps TRBD1 as D (6 bases). The length of the CDR3 is 13 residues. Trimming shortened V by 5 bases and J by 8 bases, and 15 bases separated the two germline ends. The germline gives CDR1 SEHNR, CDR2 FQNEAQ (reference sequence). CDR3 residues: CASSPRGGRGYTF. Written as DNA, the CDR3 is TGTGCCAGCAGCCCGCGGGGGGGCAGGGGCTACACCTTC. The full variable domain, in which reference TRBV7-9 and TRBJ1-2 provide the parts outside the CDR3, is DTGVSQNPRHKITKRGQNVTFRCDPISEHNRLYWYRQTLGQGPEFLTYFQNEAQLEKSRLLSDRFSAERPKGSFSTLEIQRTEQGDSAMYLCASSPRGGRGYTFGSGTRLTVV.

This clonotype was found a few times. The chain combines TRBV29-1 with TRBJ2-1; 12 bases line up with TRBD2. Germline loops: CDR1 SQVTM, CDR2 ANQGSEA. Germline trimming cut 6 bases from V and 7 bases from J; bases unmatched to any gene: 4. The CDR3 runs to 13 residues. Here the CDR3 DNA reads TGCAGCGTCCTGACTAGCGGGAGAAATGAGCAGTTCTTC. Amino acids: CSVLTSGRNEQFF.

This clonotype was counted only a few times. The rearrangement uses TRBV10-3 and TRBJ2-1, with D perhaps TRBD2 (5 bases). The CDR3 consists of 15 residues. V was clipped by 10 bases and J by 5 bases, with 21 bases between them. Germline CDR1 and CDR2: ENHRY and SYGVKD. Here the CDR3 DNA reads TGTGCCACCTGGGCGGGTACGTCCCCAGACAATGAGCAGTTCTTC. Its translation: CATWAGTSPDNEQFF.

In its sample, this clonotype was seen a few times. A single base separates this from a much larger clone, so it may be a read error. J is TRBJ2-3 and V is TRBV5-1, with 10 bases that match TRBD1. V dropped 0 bases and J dropped 7; count of bases not matched to a gene: 2. Germline CDR1 and CDR2: SGHRS and YFSETQ. CDR3 length: 14 amino acids. The CDR3 DNA reads as TGCGCCAGCAGCTTGGGACAGGGGGCAAATACGCAGTATTTT. Encoded protein: CASSLGQGANTQYF.

DNA for the CDR3: TGTGCCAGCGTGGGGGGTAGTGCGAGCACAGATACGCAGTATTTT. This codes for CASVGGSASTDTQYF. The J gene is TRBJ2-3, the V gene TRBV2, with TRBD2 as a possible D gene (6 bases). This CDR3 has 15 amino acids. The V end was cut by 8 bases, the J end by 0 bases, with 15 bases between. The germline gives CDR1 SNHLY, CDR2 FYNNEI.

This clonotype has a handful of counts. The chain carries TRBV12-3 or TRBV12-4 and TRBJ1-1; D possibly corresponds to TRBD1 (5 bases). V was shortened by 5 bases and J by 5 bases, with 18 bases between the two germline ends. The CDR3 is 15 amino acids. CDR3 sequence: CASSPGEGRKTEAFF. CDR3 sequence (DNA): TGTGCCAGCAGTCCTGGGGAGGGACGGAAGACTGAAGCTTTCTTT.

In this sample, this clonotype turned up a few times. J is TRBJ2-7 and V is TRBV3-1; D unclear. V gave up 3 bases and J gave up 1 base, with 13 bases separating them. This CDR3 comprises 15 residues. Germline CDR1 reads LGHDT; CDR2 reads YNNKEL (reference sequence). The CDR3 sequence is CASSHPAGTSYEQYF. In DNA form, the CDR3 reads TGTGCCAGCAGCCATCCGGCAGGTACATCCTACGAGCAGTACTTC.

The chain combines TRBV7-9 with TRBJ1-1, with 10 bases lining up with TRBD1. The CDR3 is 14 residues long. CDR1 and CDR2 from the germline V gene are SEHNR and FQNEAQ (reference sequence). Trimming took 1 base from V and 7 from J; bases not matched to a gene: 3. CDR3: CASSLVDRGREAFF. CDR3 bases: TGTGCCAGCAGCTTAGTTGACAGGGGGCGTGAAGCTTTCTTT.

Only a few counts were recorded for this clonotype. The chain's CDR3 is CASSLVGPLNTEAFF. The CDR3 coding sequence is TGTGCCAGCAGCTTAGTAGGCCCCCTGAACACTGAAGCTTTCTTT. The gene calls are TRBV7-2 and TRBJ1-1; D unclear. Trimming removed 1 base at V and 0 bases at J, with 9 bases between. Per germline, CDR1 SGHTA and CDR2 FQGNSA. This CDR3 comprises 15 residues. Full variable domain (missing parts from reference TRBV7-2 and TRBJ1-1): GAGVSQSPSNKVTEKGKDVELRCDPISGHTALYWYRQSLGQGLEFLIYFQGNSAPDKSGLPSDRFSAERTGGSVSTLTIQRTQQEDSAVYLCASSLVGPLNTEAFFGQGTRLTVV.